Below, 25 T cell receptor beta chains from the same sample are listed, as sequenced in a study of breast tumors, draining lymph nodes, adjacent tissues. TCRdb re-analysed the multiplex PCR reads in MiXCR, keeping a single row per CDR3 protein. The table records roughly 11,000 distinct CDR3 sequences, about 37% of them present only once. Specimen: breast tumor tissue. The receptors shown here come from a female donor with breast cancer. Some clones in this sample may be carry-over from other donors' samples.

Judged by abundance, this clonotype is large. The chain is built from TRBV24-1 and TRBJ2-1, with D possibly matching TRBD1 (6 bases). CDR1 and CDR2 from the germline V gene are KGHDR and SFDVKD. The CDR3 spans 14 residues. Trimming took off 1 base at V and 7 bases at J, with 10 bases between the two ends. As DNA, the CDR3 is TGTGCCACCAGTGATTTAGCAGGGGCGAATGAGCAGTTCTTC. It yields the protein CATSDLAGANEQFF.

This clonotype has a count of ten or more. This rearrangement joins TRBV7-3 to TRBJ2-1; 8 positions match TRBD1. The CDR3 loop spans 15 amino acids. Germline V lookup: CDR1 SGHTA, CDR2 FQGTGA. The V and J ends lost 2 bases and 5 bases, in that order; junction bases with no gene match: 5. CDR3: CASSLGQGANNEQFF. The CDR3 bases are TGTGCCAGCAGCTTAGGGCAGGGGGCTAACAATGAGCAGTTCTTC.

This clonotype was seen ten or more times. This chain connects TRBV28 to TRBJ1-3; 7 bases line up with TRBD1. The V segment lost 3 bases and the J segment 8 bases; nucleotides outside the gene matches: 7. Germline CDR1 is MDHEN and CDR2 is SYDVKM. This CDR3 comprises 14 residues. The CDR3 DNA reads as TGTGCCAGCAGTTTTCTAGGGGGCGCGGACACCATATATTTT. Protein product: CASSFLGGADTIYF.

The count of this clonotype is one. The chain combines TRBV7-2 with TRBJ2-5; D gene ambiguous. V shed 5 bases and J shed 14 bases, with 18 bases lying between them. CDR1 SGHTA and CDR2 FQGNSA come from the germline V gene. The CDR3 is 12 residues long. The DNA of the CDR3 is TGTGCCAGCAGCACACAAAGTGAGAACCATTACTTC. Translation gives CASSTQSENHYF.

With regard to this clonotype: Possible read error: a much larger clone is one base away. The conserved phenylalanine or tryptophan is not found at the CDR3 terminus, so this likely reflects a read error. The chain has TRBV9 and TRBJ2-1; D remains unclear. The CDR3 consists of 12 residues. Germline V gene sequence: CDR1 SGDLS, CDR2 YYNGEE. V lost 3 bases, J lost 3 bases, and 4 bases lay in between. The CDR3 sequence: CASSAYYNEQFC. CDR3 DNA sequence: TGTGCCAGCAGCGCCTACTACAATGAGCAGTTCTGC.

A word on this clonotype: This may be a read error: a much more frequent sequence differs by one nucleotide. This sequence joins TRBV7-3 and TRBJ2-1; the D is unclear. The CDR3 runs to 14 residues. The germline gives CDR1 SGHTA, CDR2 FQGTGA. The CDR3 nucleotides read TGTACCAGCAGCTTTTCTGCGACCAACAATGAGCAGTTCTTC. Amino acids: CTSSFSATNNEQFF. Looking up the rest from reference TRBV7-3 and TRBJ2-1 gives the full variable domain: GAGVSQTPSNKVTEKGKYVELRCDPISGHTALYWYRQSLGQGPEFLIYFQGTGAADDSGLPNDRFFAVRPEGSVSTLKIQRTERGDSAVYLCTSSFSATNNEQFFGPGTRLTVL.

This clonotype was recorded at least ten times. The chain has TRBV28 and TRBJ2-7; 8 bases are a match to TRBD2. Germline trimming cut 7 bases from V and 0 bases from J; bases unmatched to any gene: 8. Germline V gene lookup returns CDR1 MDHEN and CDR2 SYDVKM. The length of the CDR3 is 15 residues. The CDR3 coding sequence is TGTGCCAGCATCAGCGGGGGCGGGGACTCCTACGAGCAGTACTTC. It encodes CASISGGGDSYEQYF. Full variable domain (rest looked up from reference TRBV28 and TRBJ2-7): DVKVTQSSRYLVKRTGEKVFLECVQDMDHENMFWYRQDPGLGLRLIYFSYDVKMKEKGDIPEGYSVSREKKERFSLILESASTNQTSMYLCASISGGGDSYEQYFGPGTRLTVT.

The chain employs TRBV7-2 and TRBJ1-1; D is unclear. This CDR3 comprises 15 residues. Germline-derived CDR1 and CDR2 are SGHTA and FQGNSA. The V end was cut by 11 bases, the J end by 3 bases, with 22 bases between. The chain's CDR3 is CASSHKGNMDTEAFF. CDR3 nucleotides: TGTGCCTCCTCTCATAAGGGTAATATGGACACTGAAGCTTTCTTT.

The chain has TRBV12-3 or TRBV12-4 and TRBJ2-7, with a possible D match to TRBD1 (6 bases). With 4 bases removed from V and 1 base from J, the gap between germline ends came to 14 bases. CDR3 length: 15 amino acids. The DNA of the CDR3 is TGTGCCAGCAGTTCCACAGGGTTCGCATCCTACGAGCAGTACTTC. This sequence encodes CASSSTGFASYEQYF.

This clonotype was seen repeatedly, ten times or more. The rearrangement uses TRBV20-1 and TRBJ2-3; TRBD2 agrees at 12 bases. The CDR3 extends over 17 amino acids. V was pared by 6 bases and J by 1 base, with 11 bases of the junction left unmatched. Germline V gene data show CDR1 as DFQATT and CDR2 as SNEGSKA (reference sequence). The CDR3 DNA reads as TGCAGTGCCTTCCTAGCGGGAGGGCCGTTTCGCACAGATACGCAGTATTTT. Translating it yields CSAFLAGGPFRTDTQYF.

The chain uses TRBV5-1 and TRBJ2-1, with 9 bases that match TRBD2. V gave up 3 bases and J gave up 2 bases; unmatched junction bases: 6. The length of the CDR3 is 16 residues. From germline, CDR1 is SGHRS and CDR2 YFSETQ. This CDR3 reads CASSSGSGSPYNEQFF. The CDR3 nucleotides read TGCGCCAGCAGCTCTGGTAGCGGGAGTCCCTACAATGAGCAGTTCTTC.

This clonotype was detected many times. The chain joins TRBV5-1 to TRBJ1-6; TRBD1 matches at 12 bases. V lost 4 bases to trimming and J lost 8 bases; unmatched junction nucleotides: 4. The CDR3 is made up of 15 amino acids. Per germline, CDR1 SGHRS and CDR2 YFSETQ. DNA of the CDR3: TGCGCCAGCAGCAAGGGACAGGGGGCGGATTCACCCCTCCACTTT. The encoded protein is CASSKGQGADSPLHF.

V gene TRBV2 combines with J gene TRBJ1-4; D ambiguous. V was shortened by 3 bases and J by 8 bases, with 13 bases between the two germline ends. CDR1 and CDR2 (germline): SNHLY, FYNNEI. The CDR3 is 14 amino acids. This CDR3 reads CASSEDPTEEKLFF. DNA of the CDR3: TGTGCCAGCAGTGAGGACCCCACGGAGGAAAAACTGTTTTTT.

This clonotype showed up just a few times. It may be a read error: a sequence one base away is much more abundant. This likely comes from a read error, as the CDR3 has no conserved phenylalanine or tryptophan at its end. The V gene is TRBV18, the J gene TRBJ2-5, with 7 bases that match TRBD1. This CDR3 comprises 14 residues. Trimming cost V 6 bases and J 5 bases; bases outside gene matches: 9. CDR1 and CDR2 (germline): KGHSH, LQKENI. In DNA, the CDR3 is TGTGCCAGCTCGCGACAACAGGGGCGGGAGACCCAGTACTCC. This encodes CASSRQQGRETQYS.

This chain links TRBV12-3 or TRBV12-4 with TRBJ1-2; perhaps TRBD1 as D (5 bases). The V gene lost 6 bases and the J gene lost 7 bases, with 12 bases spanning the gap. The CDR3 is 12 amino acids. CDR3 residues: CASRQVKGGYTF. The CDR3 DNA follows: TGTGCCAGCAGACAGGTGAAGGGTGGCTACACCTTC.

This clonotype has a count of ten or more. The rearrangement joins TRBV27 to TRBJ2-7; TRBD2 matches at 8 bases. Per germline, CDR1 MNHEY and CDR2 SMNVEV (reference sequence). The junction had 10 bases not matched to a gene; V was cut back by 8 bases and J by 4 bases. The CDR3 is made up of 14 amino acids. As DNA, the CDR3 is TGTGCCAGCCGGGGGGTAGCGGGACTTTACGAGCAGTACTTC. This encodes CASRGVAGLYEQYF.

The V gene is TRBV6-5, the J gene TRBJ2-7; a weak D match, TRBD1 (5 bases). The CDR3 spans 15 residues. Trimming removed 0 bases at V and 0 bases at J, with 9 bases between. Germline values: CDR1 MNHEY, CDR2 SVGAGI. The CDR3 is CASSYSTGLSYEQYF. The CDR3 bases are TGTGCCAGCAGTTACTCTACAGGCCTCTCCTACGAGCAGTACTTC.

J is TRBJ2-7 and V is TRBV9, with TRBD2 identical over 11 bases. The CDR3 is made up of 16 amino acids. V lost 1 base to trimming and J lost 6 bases; unmatched junction nucleotides: 9. Germline V gives CDR1 SGDLS, CDR2 YYNGEE. The CDR3 DNA reads TGTGCCAGCAGCGTACTTAGCGGGAGGGCCCTAGGCGAGCAGTACTTC. It encodes CASSVLSGRALGEQYF.

Many counts were recorded for this clonotype. This chain uses TRBV14 with TRBJ2-3, with 10 positions matching TRBD2. CDR1 is SGHDN, CDR2 FVKESK, per germline. V trimming: 5 bases; J trimming: 1 base; junction bases outside the gene matches: 15. The CDR3 sequence is 19 residues long. CDR3 amino acids: CASSDQRGGLVTGTDTQYF. The CDR3 DNA reads TGTGCCAGCAGCGATCAGCGGGGGGGCCTCGTCACTGGCACAGATACGCAGTATTTT.

The chain employs TRBV9 and TRBJ2-1; 8 positions match TRBD2. The CDR3 length is 15 residues. The ends lost 4 bases at V and 8 bases at J; junction bases unmatched: 11. Germline V gene lookup returns CDR1 SGDLS and CDR2 YYNGEE. The CDR3 loop is CASSPGGTYGDEQFF. The CDR3, as DNA: TGTGCCAGCAGCCCGGGAGGGACCTACGGGGATGAGCAGTTCTTC. Full variable domain (missing parts from reference TRBV9 and TRBJ2-1): DSGVTQTPKHLITATGQRVTLRCSPRSGDLSVYWYQQSLDQGLQFLIQYYNGEERAKGNILERFSAQQFPDLHSELNLSSLELGDSALYFCASSPGGTYGDEQFFGPGTRLTVL.

The chain links TRBV7-3 to TRBJ2-3; 14 bases match TRBD2. This CDR3 has 17 residues. V shed 5 bases and J 8 bases; nucleotides not matched to a gene: 12. CDR1 SGHTA and CDR2 FQGTGA come from the germline V gene. CDR3 protein: CASSGGGTSGSGSTQYF. CDR3 coding DNA: TGTGCCAGCAGCGGGGGGGGGACTAGCGGGAGTGGTTCTACGCAGTATTTT.

This chain links TRBV7-2 with TRBJ2-3; D not resolved. CDR1 is SGHTA, CDR2 FQGNSA, per germline. With 3 bases removed from V and 2 bases from J, the gap between germline ends came to 9 bases. CDR3 length: 14 residues. The CDR3 DNA reads as TGTGCCAGCAGCTTGGGCTCTCTCACAGATACGCAGTATTTT. It is translated as CASSLGSLTDTQYF.

CDR3 bases: TGTGCCAGCAGCCCATCAGACCATTCACCCCTCCACTTT. Its protein product is CASSPSDHSPLHF. The chain recombines TRBV12-3 or TRBV12-4 with TRBJ1-6; no firm D call. V lost 6 bases to trimming and J lost 8 bases, with 11 bases between them. This CDR3 is 13 amino acids long.

This clonotype was detected ten times or more. J is TRBJ1-6 and V is TRBV19; 8 bases align to TRBD1. The germline CDR1 and CDR2 sequences are LNHDA and SQIVND (reference sequence). J lost 7 bases, V lost 3 bases, and 5 bases had no gene match. This CDR3 contains 15 residues. The CDR3 spells CASSITGTGNSPLHF. For the CDR3, the DNA is TGTGCCAGTAGTATCACCGGGACAGGCAATTCACCCCTCCACTTT.

This clonotype was detected ten times or more. The genes are TRBV24-1 and TRBJ2-3; D gene uncertain. Germline CDR1 reads KGHDR; CDR2 reads SFDVKD. The CDR3 loop spans 14 amino acids. V lost 3 bases to trimming and J lost 2 bases, with 8 bases between them. CDR3 sequence: CATSDNGFTDTQYF. DNA of the CDR3: TGTGCCACCAGTGATAATGGGTTCACAGATACGCAGTATTTT.